Listed below are T cell receptor beta chains from one sample, sequenced in a study of shared clonotypes between healthy human individuals. Some clones are missing from TCRdb's copy, which holds only in-frame ones; the method was immunoSEQ multiplex PCR. This sample has a few million clones, with roughly 93% found just once. The sample comprised naive CD4+ T cells from PBMCs. The receptor source for this set is a man aged 18-30 years in good health. Some clones in this sample may be carry-over from other donors' samples. Each CDR3 is given with its conserved first and last residue. The D gene is left open where the match is weak. The listing skips clone size in some rows; elsewhere it reads once, few, many or a size class.

clone_size d_call j_call v_call cdr3_aa cdr3_nt
NA NA TRBJ2-7 TRBV5-1 CASSPGGPGVGYEQYF TGCGCCAGCAGCCCCGGGGGTCCGGGTGTGGGCTACGAGCAGTACTTC
NA NA TRBJ1-3 TRBV11-2 CASSLGTDGGRISGNTIYF TGTGCCAGCAGCTTAGGTACCGACGGGGGCCGGATCTCTGGAAACACCATATATTTT
NA NA TRBJ2-2 TRBV6-5 CASSTGYDTGELFF TGTGCCAGCAGTACAGGGTATGACACCGGGGAGCTGTTTTTT
NA NA TRBJ1-2 TRBV28 CASGRSGYTF TGTGCCAGCGGGAGGTCTGGCTACACCTTC
NA NA TRBJ1-4 TRBV18 CASSPSTENEKLFF TGTGCCAGCTCACCATCTACGGAAAATGAAAAACTGTTTTTT
few NA TRBJ1-1 TRBV7-9 CASSSTGNTEAFF TGTGCCAGCAGCTCCACAGGCAACACTGAAGCTTTCTTT
NA TRBD1 TRBJ2-1 TRBV4-1 CASSQSYIGVKLGQEKGQFF TGCGCCAGCAGCCAATCTTACATTGGGGTGAAACTAGGACAGGAGAAAGGGCAGTTCTTC
NA TRBD1 TRBJ1-2 TRBV7-9 CASRPGQGGYGYTF TGTGCCAGCAGACCCGGACAGGGCGGCTATGGCTACACCTTC
NA NA TRBJ1-5 TRBV5-8 CASSSPWAPGQHF TGTGCCAGCAGCTCCCCTTGGGCCCCGGGCCAGCATTTT
NA NA TRBJ1-1 TRBV12-2 CASRPIQGYGAFF TGTGCAAGTCGTCCAATACAGGGATATGGAGCTTTCTTT
NA NA TRBJ1-1 TRBV28 CASSNPGTEAFF TGTGCCAGCAGCAACCCGGGCACTGAAGCTTTCTTT
NA TRBD1 TRBJ2-7 TRBV4-1 CASRKRQGSHEQYF TGCGCCAGCAGAAAACGACAGGGGAGCCACGAGCAGTACTTC
NA NA TRBJ2-7 TRBV29-1 CSVAYVGRGDEQYF TGCAGCGTTGCTTACGTAGGTAGGGGCGACGAGCAGTACTTC
NA TRBD2 TRBJ2-2 TRBV5-1 CASSSGLAGIGELFF TGCGCCAGCAGCTCCGGACTAGCGGGTATCGGGGAGCTGTTTTTT
NA NA TRBJ2-5 TRBV5-1 CASSLGSGETQYF TGCGCCAGCAGCTTGGGATCCGGAGAGACCCAGTACTTC
NA NA TRBJ2-2 TRBV30 CAWRVGRTGELFF TGTGCCTGGAGGGTCGGGAGAACCGGGGAGCTGTTTTTT
NA NA TRBJ2-2 TRBV5-4 CASSSTAGSRTGELFF TGTGCCAGCAGCTCAACCGCCGGGTCTCGCACCGGGGAGCTGTTTTTT
NA TRBD1 TRBJ2-1 TRBV4-3 CASSQDISGGKRNEQFF TGCGCCAGCAGCCAAGATATTTCAGGGGGAAAGAGGAATGAGCAGTTCTTC
NA TRBD1 TRBJ2-3 TRBV7-9 CASSLTLGTGGTDTQYF TGTGCCAGCAGCCTCACACTCGGGACAGGAGGCACAGATACGCAGTATTTT
NA NA TRBJ2-1 TRBV5-1 CASFLGAGSYNEQFF TGCGCCAGCTTCCTGGGGGCCGGCTCCTACAATGAGCAGTTCTTC
once TRBD2 TRBJ2-2 TRBV5-1 CASSAGTSGMNTGELFF TGCGCCAGCAGCGCCGGGACTAGCGGGATGAACACCGGGGAGCTGTTTTTT
NA NA TRBJ2-1 TRBV5-1 CASSSTGPNEQFF TGCGCCAGCAGCTCTACAGGTCCCAATGAGCAGTTCTTC
NA NA TRBJ2-7 TRBV4-1 CASSQVYVSYEQYF TGCGCCAGCAGCCAAGTATATGTTTCCTACGAGCAGTACTTC
NA NA TRBJ2-7 TRBV29-1 CSVVSSFEQYF TGCAGCGTTGTTTCTAGTTTCGAGCAGTACTTC
NA TRBD2 TRBJ2-7 TRBV6-6 CASTLAGGAYEQYF TGTGCCAGCACCCTAGCGGGAGGGGCCTACGAGCAGTACTTC
NA NA TRBJ1-5 TRBV21-1 CASSSCGGGAQWPQHF TGTGCCAGCAGCTCATGTGGTGGGGGGGCCCAATGGCCCCAGCATTTT
NA TRBD2 TRBJ2-1 TRBV28 CASSLASGPGRGFF TGTGCCAGCAGTCTCGCTAGCGGGCCCGGGCGGGGGTTCTTC
NA NA TRBJ1-1 TRBV11-2 CASSLVRANTEAFF TGTGCCAGCAGCTTAGTCAGGGCGAACACTGAAGCTTTCTTT
NA NA TRBJ2-3 TRBV27 CASSLLADTQYF TGTGCCAGCAGTTTACTCGCAGATACGCAGTATTTT
NA NA TRBJ2-3 TRBV5-1 CASSLTGVDTQYF TGCGCCAGCAGCTTGACGGGGGTTGATACGCAGTATTTT
NA NA TRBJ1-2 TRBV18 CASSPAPLSYGYTF TGTGCCAGCTCACCGGCCCCCTTGTCCTATGGCTACACCTTC
NA NA TRBJ2-7 TRBV5-1 CASSAQGGGRWSYEQYF TGCGCCAGCAGCGCCCAAGGAGGGGGCAGATGGAGCTACGAGCAGTACTTC
NA TRBD1 TRBJ1-1 TRBV9 CASSAQSGGSTEAFF TGTGCCAGCAGCGCCCAATCAGGGGGTAGCACTGAAGCTTTCTTT
once NA TRBJ2-4 TRBV19 CASSMAGVFGNIQYF TGTGCCAGTAGTATGGCAGGGGTCTTCGGAAACATTCAGTACTTC
once TRBD2 TRBJ2-3 TRBV25-1 CASSEYRGGRSDTQYF TGTGCCAGCAGTGAATACCGGGGAGGGAGGTCAGATACGCAGTATTTT
NA NA TRBJ1-2 TRBV4-2 CASSQVWGDGYTF TGTGCCAGCAGCCAAGTCTGGGGAGATGGCTACACCTTC
NA TRBD1 TRBJ1-1 TRBV29-1 CSVEGQITEAFF TGCAGCGTTGAGGGACAGATCACTGAAGCTTTCTTT
NA TRBD1 TRBJ1-1 TRBV18 CASSPRGQGGTEAFF TGTGCCAGCTCACCACGCGGACAGGGGGGCACTGAAGCTTTCTTT
NA NA TRBJ1-3 TRBV11-3 CASSLTGVGNTIYF TGTGCCAGCAGCTTGACAGGTGTGGGAAACACCATATATTTT
once NA TRBJ1-4 TRBV5-1 CASSSRQTNEKLFF TGCGCCAGCAGCTCCCGACAGACTAATGAAAAACTGTTTTTT
NA TRBD1 TRBJ1-2 TRBV27 CASSSTGTGGSGYTF TGTGCCAGCAGTTCCACCGGGACAGGGGGGTCTGGCTACACCTTC
NA TRBD1 TRBJ2-3 TRBV29-1 CSVATQGAASDTQYF TGCAGCGTGGCAACACAGGGGGCAGCGTCAGATACGCAGTATTTT
NA NA TRBJ1-2 TRBV4-1 CASSLPGRQNYGYTF TGCGCCAGCAGCTTACCGGGACGGCAGAACTATGGCTACACCTTC
NA NA TRBJ2-7 TRBV5-8 CASSSQTTGAYEQYF TGTGCCAGCAGTTCCCAAACGACAGGAGCCTACGAGCAGTACTTC
NA TRBD1 TRBJ2-5 TRBV10-2 CASRGQDPQETQYF TGCGCCAGCAGGGGACAGGACCCTCAAGAGACCCAGTACTTC
NA TRBD2 TRBJ2-7 TRBV5-1 CASRIAGEGEQYF TGCGCCAGCAGAATCGCGGGAGAGGGCGAGCAGTACTTC
NA TRBD1 TRBJ2-1 TRBV25-1 CASSESGGSYNEQFF TGTGCCAGCAGTGAGTCAGGGGGTAGCTACAATGAGCAGTTCTTC
NA NA TRBJ2-5 TRBV29-1 CSNERVGETQYF TGCAGCAACGAACGGGTGGGAGAGACCCAGTACTTC